A selection of T cell receptor beta chains follows, all from one sample in a study of blood T cell repertoires in COVID-19. TCRdb's copy holds only in-frame clones and misses some; the assay was immunoSEQ multiplex PCR. The sample has under 70,000 clones; approximately 92% are singletons. Material: peripheral blood. Receptor source: a man older than 75 with acute or convalescent COVID-19. CDR3s include the opening cysteine and the closing phenylalanine or tryptophan. The order of the fields is V gene, clone size, D gene, J gene, CDR3 DNA, CDR3 protein. D genes are given only for firm matches. Part of the rows lack a size; the others show once, few, many or a class for expanded clones.

TRBV10-3	once	TRBD2	TRBJ2-7	TGTGCCATCAGAAGCGGGGGGGTCGCCTACGAGCAGTACTTC	CAIRSGGVAYEQYF
TRBV2	once	-	TRBJ1-1	TGTGCCAGCAGTGAACACAACACCTTAACAGGGAACACTGAAGCTTTCTTT	CASSEHNTLTGNTEAFF
TRBV28	-	TRBD1	TRBJ2-7	TGTGCCAGCAGTTCTCCAGGGGGGACAGGGCCCTACGAGCAGTACTTC	CASSSPGGTGPYEQYF
TRBV6-5	-	TRBD1	TRBJ2-1	TGTGCCAGCAGGGAGACAGGGGGCTCCTACAATGAGCAGTTCTTC	CASRETGGSYNEQFF
TRBV6-6	-	TRBD2	TRBJ2-1	TGTGCCAGCAGTTCCCTAAATAGCGGGTTATACAATGAGCAGTTCTTC	CASSSLNSGLYNEQFF
TRBV24-1	-	-	TRBJ2-2	TGTGCCACCAGTGACCAGACATCGTTCGTCACCGGGGAGCTGTTTTTT	CATSDQTSFVTGELFF
TRBV7-2	once	TRBD1	TRBJ2-7	TGTGCCAGCAGCTTCGCATCCGGGACAGGGAACTACGAGCAGTACTTC	CASSFASGTGNYEQYF
TRBV2	-	-	TRBJ1-6	TGTGCCAGCAACCCGGGACAAAGCAATTCACCCCTCCACTTT	CASNPGQSNSPLHF
TRBV15	few	TRBD1	TRBJ2-7	TGTGCCACCAGCAAGGGGGGACAGGGGACCTACGAGCAGTACTTC	CATSKGGQGTYEQYF
TRBV6-5	-	TRBD1	TRBJ2-3	TGTGCCAGCAGAAGCGGGACAGGGCACAGATACGCAGTATTT	CASRSGTGHRYAVF
TRBV5-1	-	-	TRBJ1-1	TGCGCAGCAGGGAGCGGAGGGGACACTGAAGCTTTCTTT	CAAGSGGDTEAFF
TRBV7-9	-	-	TRBJ2-5	TGTGCCAGCAGCTTAGTGCTAAACGTAGAGACCCAGTACTTC	CASSLVLNVETQYF
TRBV15	-	-	TRBJ1-4	TGTGCCACCAGCAGAGTGGGGACTGGAGGGGAAAAACTGTTTTTT	CATSRVGTGGEKLFF
TRBV6-5	-	-	TRBJ2-7	TGTGCCAGCAGTTACTCAAGGGGCTTATACGAGCAGTACTTC	CASSYSRGLYEQYF
TRBV5-1	-	-	TRBJ2-2	TGCGCCAGCAGCTATTTCGGGTCGAACACCGGGGAGCTGTTTTTT	CASSYFGSNTGELFF
TRBV18	-	TRBD1	TRBJ2-5	TGTGCCAGCTCACCACCCCACAGGGGTGACGAGACCCAGTACTTC	CASSPPHRGDETQYF